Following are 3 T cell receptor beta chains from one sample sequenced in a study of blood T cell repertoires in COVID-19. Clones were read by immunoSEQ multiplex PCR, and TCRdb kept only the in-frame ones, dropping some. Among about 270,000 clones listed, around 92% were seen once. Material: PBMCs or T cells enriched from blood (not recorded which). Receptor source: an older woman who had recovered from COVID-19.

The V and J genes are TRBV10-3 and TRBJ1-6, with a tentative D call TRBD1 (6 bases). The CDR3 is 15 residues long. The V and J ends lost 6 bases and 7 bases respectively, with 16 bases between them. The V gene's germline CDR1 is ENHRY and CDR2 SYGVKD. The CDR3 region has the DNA TGTGCCATCAGCGTTGGGGCAGGGGAAAATTCACCCCTCCACTTT. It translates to CAISVGAGENSPLHF.

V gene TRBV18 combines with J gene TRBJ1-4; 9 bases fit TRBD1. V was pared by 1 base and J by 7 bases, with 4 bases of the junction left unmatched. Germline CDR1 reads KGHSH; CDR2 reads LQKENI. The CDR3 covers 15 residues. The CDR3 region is CASSPRTGEGEKLFF. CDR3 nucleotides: TGTGCCAGCTCACCACGGACAGGGGAAGGTGAAAAACTGTTTTTT.

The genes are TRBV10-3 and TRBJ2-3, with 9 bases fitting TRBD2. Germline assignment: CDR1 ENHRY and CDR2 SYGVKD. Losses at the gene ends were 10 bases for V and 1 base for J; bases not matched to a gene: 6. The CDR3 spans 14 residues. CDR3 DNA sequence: TGTGCCACCTTGGGACTAGCTGGCACAGATACGCAGTATTTT. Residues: CATLGLAGTDTQYF.